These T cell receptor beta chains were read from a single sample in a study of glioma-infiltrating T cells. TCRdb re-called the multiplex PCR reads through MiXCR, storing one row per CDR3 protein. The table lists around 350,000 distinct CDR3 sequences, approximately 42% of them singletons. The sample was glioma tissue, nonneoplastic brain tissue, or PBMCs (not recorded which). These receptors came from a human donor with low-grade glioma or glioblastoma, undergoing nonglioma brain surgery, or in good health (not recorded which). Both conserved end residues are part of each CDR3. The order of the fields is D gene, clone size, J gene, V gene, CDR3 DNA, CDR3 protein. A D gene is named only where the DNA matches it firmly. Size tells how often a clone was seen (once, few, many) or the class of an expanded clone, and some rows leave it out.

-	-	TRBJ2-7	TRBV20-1	TGCAGTTCTGAGAGGGGATACGAGCAGTACTTC	CSSERGYEQYF
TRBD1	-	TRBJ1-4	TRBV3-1	TGTGCCAGCAGCCTCCAGAGGCCAGGGGGTAATGAAAAACTGTTTTTT	CASSLQRPGGNEKLFF
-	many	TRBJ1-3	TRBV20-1	TGCAGTGCTAGTTTGGACGGCTCTGGAAACACCATATATTTT	CSASLDGSGNTIYF
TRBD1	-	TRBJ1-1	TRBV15	TGTGCCACCGGGTCGGAACAGGGGACTATGAACACTGAAGCTTTCTTT	CATGSEQGTMNTEAFF
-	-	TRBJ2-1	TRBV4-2	TGTGCCAGCAGCCAACTCACTAGATCCCCGAGCTCCTACAATGAGCAGTTCTTC	CASSQLTRSPSSYNEQFF
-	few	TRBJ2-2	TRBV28	TGTGCCACGGGGCCGGGGAACACCGGGGAGCTGTTTTTT	CATGPGNTGELFF
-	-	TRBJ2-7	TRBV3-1	TGTGCCAGCATCCAGGGGGGCTACGAGCAGTACTTC	CASIQGGYEQYF
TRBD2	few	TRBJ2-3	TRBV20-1	TGCAGTGCTAGCCCTAGCGGGCTGGGTACGCAGTATTTT	CSASPSGLGTQYF
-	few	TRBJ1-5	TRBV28	TGTGCCAGCAGAAGACCCCAGACAGTCTATAGCAATCAGCCCCAGCATTTT	CASRRPQTVYSNQPQHF
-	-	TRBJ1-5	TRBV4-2	TGTGCCAGCAGCCAAATTTCGGGTTATAGCAATCAGCCCCAGCATTTT	CASSQISGYSNQPQHF
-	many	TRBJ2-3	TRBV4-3	TGCGCCAGCAGCCAAGAGCCGAAAGATACGCAGTATTTT	CASSQEPKDTQYF
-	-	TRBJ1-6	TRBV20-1	TGCAGTGCTAGAGACAGGGCTTCACCCCTCCACTTT	CSARDRASPLHF
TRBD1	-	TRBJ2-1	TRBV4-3	TGCGCCAGCAGCCAACTAAGCGGGACAGGGGGCCTGAATGAGCAGTTCTTC	CASSQLSGTGGLNEQFF
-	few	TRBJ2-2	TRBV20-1	TGCAGTGCTAGCCCCGGGGGGGAGCTGTTTTTT	CSASPGGELFF
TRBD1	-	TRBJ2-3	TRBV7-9	TGTGCCAGCAGCTCCAGGACAGGGGGCTTAGATACGCAGTATTTT	CASSSRTGGLDTQYF
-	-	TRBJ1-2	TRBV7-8	TGTGCCAGCAGCTTAGCTCGGGCCGAGGGCTACGCCTTC	CASSLARAEGYAF
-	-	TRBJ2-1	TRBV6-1	TGTGCCGGCACCAGAGGGGGACATTCAAACAATGAGCAGTCCTTC	CAGTRGGHSNNEQSF
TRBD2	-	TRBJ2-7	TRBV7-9	TGTGCCAGCACCGGCCGGGACGTACTAGCGGGAGAAACGGGGGAGCAGTACTTC	CASTGRDVLAGETGEQYF
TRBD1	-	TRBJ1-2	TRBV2	TGTGCCAGCAGTTTCGAGCTTCGGACAGGGTATGGCTACACCTTC	CASSFELRTGYGYTF
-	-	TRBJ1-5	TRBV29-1	TGCAGCGTCCGCGTGGCAGCGGGGGCTCTTCAGCCCCAGCATTTT	CSVRVAAGALQPQHF
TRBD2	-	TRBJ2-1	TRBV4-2	TGTGCCAGCAGCCGCGGGACTAGCGACACCTACAATGAGCAGTTCTTC	CASSRGTSDTYNEQFF
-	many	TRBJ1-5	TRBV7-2	TGTGCCAGCAGCTTAGGTGGCAGTCAGCCCCAGCATTTT	CASSLGGSQPQHF
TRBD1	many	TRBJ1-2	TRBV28	TGTGCCAGCAGTTTGTCAGGGGGCGGCTACACCTTC	CASSLSGGGYTF
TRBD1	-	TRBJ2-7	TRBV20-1	TGCAGTGCTATAGATCCCCGGACAGGGCTAGACGAGCAGTACTTC	CSAIDPRTGLDEQYF
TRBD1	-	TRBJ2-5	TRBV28	TGTGCCAGCAGCGTTGGACAGGGGGCGAGAGAGACCCAGTACTTC	CASSVGQGARETQYF
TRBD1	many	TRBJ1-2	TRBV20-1	TGCAGTGCCGTTACAGGGGGCGGATTAGGCTACACCTTC	CSAVTGGGLGYTF
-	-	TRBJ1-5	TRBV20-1	TGCAGTGCTAGAGATCTTGAAAGGGCAACCATTCATCAGACCCAGCATTTT	CSARDLERATIHQTQHF
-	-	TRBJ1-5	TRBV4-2	TGTGCCAGCAGCTTCGGCCCTTATAGCAATCAGCCCCAGCATTTT	CASSFGPYSNQPQHF
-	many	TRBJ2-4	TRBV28	TGTGCCAGCAGTTCCAGGGTAATAGCCAAAAACATTCAGTACTTC	CASSSRVIAKNIQYF
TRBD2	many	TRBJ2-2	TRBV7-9	TGTGCCAGCAGCTTAAGACTAGCGGGAACCGGGGAGCTGTTTTTT	CASSLRLAGTGELFF